This T cell receptor (beta chain) was documented in a study of lymphopenia after photon versus proton radiotherapy (dated by TCRdb to between 2017 and 2020). At the level of the whole study: The immunological effects of photon versus proton radiation therapy were compared in patients with gastrointestinal tumors who developed high-grade lymphopenia. A cohort of 20 patients with gastrointestinal tumors who received either photon or proton therapy and subsequently developed lymphopenia was included. The study was designed to characterize how the impact on the immune system differs between the two radiation modalities. What the study reported, not specific to this receptor: During treatment, patients who received proton therapy stayed relatively stable, whereas patients who received photon therapy lost naive T cells and TCR diversity and gained effector/memory populations. After the lymphocyte count nadir, photon-treated repertoires showed oligoclonal expansion, especially of CD8+ Temra cells, which drove the drop in diversity. Across the cohort, among patients who died, a greater drop in TCR diversity after the nadir was inversely correlated with overall survival time. The survival association was examined only in patients who died, and the authors described better survival with proton therapy as a possibility, not as a demonstrated result.

About this clone itself: Its antigen remains undetermined. The record has no base qualities; no much larger clone is one base away.

CDR1 GTSNPN and CDR2 SVGIG were looked up in the germline V gene (reference sequence). The CDR3 covers 12 residues, taking in both the cysteine and the phenylalanine. The read is trimmed to its CDR3 DNA, 36 bases read in frame from base 1. The junction shows trimming of 8 bases on V and 6 bases on J, and the gene matches do not reach 9 bases of it. Receptor amplification or capture employed the immunoSEQ multiplex PCR assay. T cell repertoires were profiled with deep sequencing of rearranged TCR beta loci together with multiparametric flow cytometry. Drawn from immuneACCESS, this table holds only the in-frame rearrangements with V and J called that TCRdb kept. Clones are partly lost; checked studies trace under half to an unresolved V gene and leave the rest unexplained. This sample holds roughly 76,000 clones; about 90% were observed only once. Roughly 2.3% of the sample belongs to the ten largest clones.

The sample consisted of peripheral blood, taken from a patient treated with photon-based radiotherapy. The TCR sequence derives from a middle-aged woman with cholangiocarcinoma. The chain employs TRBV30 and TRBJ1-2, and 7 junctional nucleotides match TRBD1. The sequenced DNA is TGTGCCCACTTGGAGGGGGCCGATGGCTACACCTTC. Its translation reads: CAHLEGADGYTF.